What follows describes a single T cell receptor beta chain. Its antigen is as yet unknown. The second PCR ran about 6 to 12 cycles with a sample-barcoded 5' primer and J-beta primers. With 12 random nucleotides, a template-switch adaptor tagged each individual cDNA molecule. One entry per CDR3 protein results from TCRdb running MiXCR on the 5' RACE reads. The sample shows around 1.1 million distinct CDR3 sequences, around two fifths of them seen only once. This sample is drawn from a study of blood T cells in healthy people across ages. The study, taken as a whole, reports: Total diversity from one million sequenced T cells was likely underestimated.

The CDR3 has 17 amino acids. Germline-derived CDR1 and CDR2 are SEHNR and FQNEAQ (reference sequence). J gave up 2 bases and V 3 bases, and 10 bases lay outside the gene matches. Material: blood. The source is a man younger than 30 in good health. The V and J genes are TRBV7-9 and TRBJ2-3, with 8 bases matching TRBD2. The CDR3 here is CASSFYLGTRTTDTQYF. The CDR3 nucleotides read TGTGCCAGCAGCTTTTATTTGGGGACTAGGACCACAGATACGCAGTATTTT.